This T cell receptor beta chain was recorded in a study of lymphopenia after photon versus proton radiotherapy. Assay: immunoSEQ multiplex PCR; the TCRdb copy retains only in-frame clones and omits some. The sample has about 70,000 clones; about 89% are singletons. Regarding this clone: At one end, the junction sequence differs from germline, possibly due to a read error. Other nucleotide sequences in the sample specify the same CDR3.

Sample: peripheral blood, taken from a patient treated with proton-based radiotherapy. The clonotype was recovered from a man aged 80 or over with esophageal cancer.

The CDR3 nucleotides read TGTGCCAGCAGATCGTACAATGAACAGTTCTTC. Protein: CASRSYNEQFF. V is TRBV6-5 and J is TRBJ2-1; D gene ambiguous. This CDR3 contains 11 residues. The germline CDR1 and CDR2 sequences are MNHEY and SVGAGI.